The 28 T cell receptor beta chains presented below share a single source sample, sequenced in a study of T cell repertoires and HLA-DP antigens. Profiled with immunoSEQ multiplex PCR; TCRdb holds only in-frame clones, not every one. Of fewer than 95,000 clones in the sample, about 89% were seen once. These receptors have no identified antigens. Sequenced sample: CD4+ T cells from PBMCs. The receptors derive from a man aged 45-60 years in good health and CMV-seronegative.

There are a few counts of this clone. The chain has TRBV2 and TRBJ2-2; possibly TRBD1 or TRBD2 for D (5 bases each). Trimming removed 6 bases from V and 4 bases from J, with 15 bases in between. The CDR3 totals 15 residues. Germline V gene sequence: CDR1 SNHLY, CDR2 FYNNEI. The CDR3 spells CASSGTLAGTGELFF. The CDR3 DNA sequence: TGTGCCAGCAGCGGGACCCTGGCTGGCACCGGGGAGCTGTTTTTT. Drawing the rest from reference TRBV2 and TRBJ2-2, the complete variable domain is EPEVTQTPSHQVTQMGQEVILRCVPISNHLYFYWYRQILGQKVEFLVSFYNNEISEKSEIFDDQFSVERPDGSNFTLKIRSTKLEDSAMYFCASSGTLAGTGELFFGEGSRLTVL.

Written as DNA, the CDR3 is TGCGCCAGCAGCTTGGTGGGACAGGGGCCTGGGGAGACCCAGTACTTC. Protein product: CASSLVGQGPGETQYF. V gene TRBV5-1 combines with J gene TRBJ2-5; 10 positions agree with TRBD1. CDR1 is SGHRS, CDR2 YFSETQ, per germline. J gave up 5 bases and V 0 bases, and 7 bases lay outside the gene matches. This CDR3 has 16 residues.

The V and J genes are TRBV27 and TRBJ1-2; D remains ambiguous. Germline V CDR1 and CDR2: MNHEY, SMNVEV (reference sequence). This CDR3 has 14 amino acids. V was pared by 6 bases and J by 4 bases, with 15 bases between. DNA for the CDR3: TGTGCCAGCAGCCCCGGCAGTGTGGGCTATGGCTACACCTTC. Its translation is CASSPGSVGYGYTF.

This clone was found once. The V gene is TRBV6-5, the J gene TRBJ2-5; TRBD2 aligns across 7 bases. The CDR3 loop spans 15 amino acids. Germline V gene data show CDR1 as MNHEY and CDR2 as SVGAGI. V trimming: 6 bases; J trimming: 6 bases; junction bases outside the gene matches: 13. The CDR3 DNA sequence: TGTGCCAGCAGATCCGGCAGGGACTATGGGAAGACCCAGTACTTC. Translation gives CASRSGRDYGKTQYF.

This chain connects TRBV29-1 to TRBJ2-2, with D maybe TRBD2 (6 bases). There are 13 residues in the CDR3. Germline-derived CDR1 and CDR2 are SQVTM and ANQGSEA. V was cut by 7 bases and J by 0 bases, with 9 bases left in between. CDR3 sequence: CSGRETNTGELFF. The CDR3 coding sequence is TGCAGCGGGAGGGAGACGAACACCGGGGAGCTGTTTTTT.

This chain connects TRBV5-1 to TRBJ2-1; 12 bases map to TRBD2. CDR3 length: 17 residues. V lost 0 bases, J lost 7 bases, and 8 bases stayed unmatched. The germline V gene encodes CDR1 SGHRS and CDR2 YFSETQ. CDR3 loop: CASSLATSGRVANEQFF. The CDR3 nucleotides are TGCGCCAGCAGCTTGGCGACTAGCGGGAGAGTTGCAAATGAGCAGTTCTTC.

This clone was observed a single time. The rearrangement uses TRBV2 and TRBJ1-5; D remains ambiguous. The germline CDR1 and CDR2 sequences are SNHLY and FYNNEI. The V end lost 1 base, the J end lost 0 bases, and 4 bases lay between the germline ends. This CDR3 comprises 14 residues. CDR3 protein: CASSEDLSNQPQHF. The CDR3 DNA follows: TGTGCCAGCAGTGAAGACCTTAGCAATCAGCCCCAGCATTTT.

V and J are TRBV29-1 and TRBJ2-7; tentative D call: TRBD2 (6 bases). CDR1 is SQVTM, CDR2 ANQGSEA, per germline. V lost 6 bases, J lost 2 bases, and 14 bases lay in between. CDR3 length: 13 residues. The CDR3 region has the DNA TGCAGCGTCTCCCCCGGGGGAACCTACGAGCAGTACTTC. Amino acid sequence: CSVSPGGTYEQYF.

V gene TRBV7-6 combines with J gene TRBJ2-7; D is unresolved. V was shortened by 4 bases and J by 2 bases, with 12 bases between the two germline ends. Germline loops: CDR1 SGHVS, CDR2 FNYEAQ. The length of the CDR3 is 14 residues. The CDR3 bases are TGTGCCAGCAGCTCGGCTGGAATGCCCTACGAGCAGTACTTC. It yields the protein CASSSAGMPYEQYF.

This clone was seen only once. The V gene is TRBV11-2, the J gene TRBJ2-5; D call uncertain. This CDR3 contains 13 residues. CDR1 is SGHAT, CDR2 FQNNGV, per germline. With 8 bases removed from V and 5 bases from J, the gap between germline ends came to 15 bases. This CDR3 is CASAPANGETQYF. The CDR3 DNA follows: TGTGCCAGCGCCCCGGCGAACGGTGAGACCCAGTACTTC.

The V and J genes are TRBV5-8 and TRBJ2-7; possibly TRBD1 for D (6 bases). Per germline, CDR1 SGHTS and CDR2 YDEGEE. V was pared by 4 bases and J by 2 bases, with 16 bases between. The CDR3 sequence is 15 residues long. CDR3: CASSRPGTRTYEQYF. The CDR3 region has the DNA TGTGCCAGCAGCCGTCCCGGGACACGTACCTACGAGCAGTACTTC. The full variable domain, in which reference TRBV5-8 and TRBJ2-7 provide the parts outside the CDR3, is EAGVTQSPTHLIKTRGQQATLRCSPISGHTSVYWYQQALGLGLQFLLWYDEGEERNRGNFPPRFSGRQFPNYSSELNVNALELEDSALYLCASSRPGTRTYEQYFGPGTRLTVT.

The CDR3, as DNA: TGTGCCAGCAGCCCATCTAGCGGGAGGTATAATGAGCAGTTCTTC. Translating it yields CASSPSSGRYNEQFF. The chain employs TRBV7-2 and TRBJ2-1, with 11 bases fitting TRBD2. Trimming removed 5 bases from V and 7 bases from J; junction bases left unmatched: 7. CDR3 length: 15 residues. The germline CDR1 and CDR2 sequences are SGHTA and FQGNSA.

This chain connects TRBV2 to TRBJ2-2; D uncertain. This CDR3 comprises 12 residues. Germline V gene data show CDR1 as SNHLY and CDR2 as FYNNEI. Trimming removed 5 bases at V and 6 bases at J, with 7 bases between. The CDR3 loop is CASSLGSGELFF. The CDR3 DNA reads TGTGCCAGCAGTTTAGGGTCCGGGGAGCTGTTTTTT. Drawing the rest from reference TRBV2 and TRBJ2-2, the complete variable domain is EPEVTQTPSHQVTQMGQEVILRCVPISNHLYFYWYRQILGQKVEFLVSFYNNEISEKSEIFDDQFSVERPDGSNFTLKIRSTKLEDSAMYFCASSLGSGELFFGEGSRLTVL.

This clone was found a few times. The V and J genes are TRBV7-2 and TRBJ2-7, with 8 bases fitting TRBD1. V was clipped by 1 base and J by 1 base; unmatched bases: 9. The CDR3 loop spans 17 amino acids. The germline gives CDR1 SGHTA, CDR2 FQGNSA. CDR3 nucleotides: TGTGCCAGCAGCTTAGTCGTCCCAGGGGGCGTTTCCTACGAGCAGTACTTC. Protein sequence: CASSLVVPGGVSYEQYF.

V is TRBV5-1 and J is TRBJ2-1; D is ambiguous. Germline V gene sequence: CDR1 SGHRS, CDR2 YFSETQ. This CDR3 region has 15 residues. Trimming removed 1 base at V and 3 bases at J, with 11 bases between. CDR3 loop: CASSLTHPIYNEQFF. CDR3 sequence (DNA): TGCGCCAGCAGCTTGACACACCCCATCTACAATGAGCAGTTCTTC.

V is TRBV5-1 and J is TRBJ1-5; TRBD1 might be the D (5 bases). Trimming removed 0 bases at V and 4 bases at J, with 11 bases between. Germline V CDR1 and CDR2: SGHRS, YFSETQ. The CDR3 has 15 residues. The CDR3: CASSLAGQGNQPQHF. For the CDR3, the DNA is TGCGCCAGCAGCTTGGCCGGGCAGGGAAATCAGCCCCAGCATTTT. Based on the CDR3 plus reference TRBV5-1 and TRBJ1-5, the full variable domain is KAGVTQTPRYLIKTRGQQVTLSCSPISGHRSVSWYQQTPGQGLQFLFEYFSETQRNKGNFPGRFSGRQFSNSRSEMNVSTLELGDSALYLCASSLAGQGNQPQHFGDGTRLSIL.

This clone has only a few counts. The V call is TRBV2, the J call TRBJ1-4, with D unclear. The V end lost 3 bases, the J end lost 9 bases, and 14 bases lay between the germline ends. Germline values: CDR1 SNHLY, CDR2 FYNNEI. The CDR3 has 14 residues. The CDR3 is CASSDEYVPKKLFF. CDR3 sequence (DNA): TGTGCCAGCAGTGATGAGTATGTCCCGAAAAAACTGTTTTTT.

The chain couples TRBV29-1 to TRBJ1-4; TRBD1 agrees at 8 bases. CDR1 SQVTM and CDR2 ANQGSEA come from the germline V gene. CDR3 length: 14 residues. J gave up 7 bases and V 7 bases, and 11 bases lay outside the gene matches. This CDR3 reads CSAGGTGVSEKLFF. The CDR3 DNA is TGCAGCGCTGGGGGGACAGGCGTAAGTGAAAAACTGTTTTTT.

V and J are TRBV6-4 and TRBJ1-4; TRBD1 is a possible D gene (5 bases). CDR3 length: 14 amino acids. Trimming shortened V by 5 bases and J by 5 bases, and 12 bases separated the two germline ends. Germline assignment: CDR1 MRHNA and CDR2 SNTAGT. CDR3 residues: CASSRQPKNEKLFF. Written as DNA, the CDR3 is TGTGCCAGCAGTAGACAGCCGAAAAATGAAAAACTGTTTTTT.

The genes are TRBV19 and TRBJ1-1, with 7 bases lining up with TRBD1. The germline V gene encodes CDR1 LNHDA and CDR2 SQIVND (reference sequence). Trimming at V came to 5 bases and at J to 1 base, leaving 7 bases not matched to a gene. CDR3 length equals 15 residues. The CDR3 region is CASSPGDRANTEAFF. The CDR3 bases are TGTGCCAGTAGTCCTGGGGACAGAGCGAACACTGAAGCTTTCTTT.

The rearrangement joins TRBV30 to TRBJ2-1, with D perhaps assigned TRBD1 or TRBD2 (6 bases each). The CDR3 runs 14 residues. Germline V gene lookup returns CDR1 GTSNPN and CDR2 SVGIG (reference sequence). The V and J ends lost 5 bases and 6 bases respectively, with 17 bases between them. CDR3 DNA: TGTGCCTGGCGAAACCGAGGGGGGCCCAATGAGCAGTTCTTC. Protein: CAWRNRGGPNEQFF. Full variable domain (remainder filled in from reference TRBV30 and TRBJ2-1): SQTIHQWPATLVQPVGSPLSLECTVEGTSNPNLYWYRQAAGRGLQLLFYSVGIGQISSEVPQNLSASRPQDRQFILSSKKLLLSDSGFYLCAWRNRGGPNEQFFGPGTRLTVL.

The rearrangement uses TRBV5-1 and TRBJ2-3, with D perhaps matching TRBD1 or TRBD2 (5 bases each). CDR1 SGHRS and CDR2 YFSETQ come from the germline V gene. V was cut by 0 bases and J by 4 bases, with 12 bases left in between. This CDR3 region has 15 residues. This chain's CDR3 is CASSLGEGKSDTQYF. The CDR3 DNA sequence: TGCGCCAGCAGCTTGGGAGAGGGGAAGTCAGATACGCAGTATTTT. Supplemented by reference TRBV5-1 and TRBJ2-3, the full variable domain reads KAGVTQTPRYLIKTRGQQVTLSCSPISGHRSVSWYQQTPGQGLQFLFEYFSETQRNKGNFPGRFSGRQFSNSRSEMNVSTLELGDSALYLCASSLGEGKSDTQYFGPGTRLTVL.

V is TRBV2 and J is TRBJ2-1; 12 bases line up with TRBD2. Trimming cost V 6 bases and J 4 bases; bases outside gene matches: 7. The CDR3 covers 16 residues. Germline CDR1 is SNHLY and CDR2 is FYNNEI. The CDR3, as DNA: TGTGCCAGCAGAGAGAGGACTAGCGGGGTTTACAATGAGCAGTTCTTC. Encoded protein: CASRERTSGVYNEQFF.

The chain carries TRBV9 and TRBJ2-1; D might be TRBD2 (6 bases). This CDR3 contains 15 residues. CDR1 is SGDLS and CDR2 is YYNGEE in the germline V gene. V lost 2 bases and J 2 bases, leaving 11 bases between the germline ends. The CDR3 loop is CASSVLATPYNEQFF. The CDR3 DNA follows: TGTGCCAGCAGCGTGCTAGCGACTCCCTACAATGAGCAGTTCTTC.

The chain carries TRBV25-1 and TRBJ2-7, with D unclear. Germline lookup yields CDR1 MGHDK and CDR2 SYGVNS. The CDR3 has 14 amino acids. The V and J ends lost 3 bases and 7 bases respectively, with 16 bases between them. CDR3 nucleotide sequence: TGTGCCAGCAGTGACACCCGCCGAGTTGAAGAGCAGTACTTC. Encoded protein: CASSDTRRVEEQYF.

This chain links TRBV18 with TRBJ2-7; 12 bases are shared with TRBD2. Germline assignment: CDR1 KGHSH and CDR2 LQKENI. After removal of 3 bases from V and 3 bases from J, the junction contained 3 bases not matched to a gene. The CDR3 has 15 residues. CDR3 nucleotides: TGTGCCAGCTCACCGCGACTAGCGGGAGACTACGAGCAGTACTTC. Translating it yields CASSPRLAGDYEQYF.

The chain links TRBV25-1 to TRBJ2-5; D perhaps matches TRBD1 (5 bases). Germline lookup yields CDR1 MGHDK and CDR2 SYGVNS. Between the trimmed V and J ends, which lost 3 bases and 1 base, there was a span of 6 bases. This CDR3 is 13 amino acids long. This chain's CDR3 is CASSEQGQETQYF. The CDR3, as DNA: TGTGCCAGCAGTGAGCAGGGCCAAGAGACCCAGTACTTC.

V usage is TRBV27 and J usage is TRBJ1-5; D is unresolved. Germline loops: CDR1 MNHEY, CDR2 SMNVEV (reference sequence). V shed 4 bases and J shed 2 bases, with 9 bases lying between them. CDR3 length equals 14 residues. Here the CDR3 reads CASSSYGGNQPQHF. The CDR3 DNA sequence: TGTGCCAGCAGTTCGTACGGGGGCAATCAGCCCCAGCATTTT.